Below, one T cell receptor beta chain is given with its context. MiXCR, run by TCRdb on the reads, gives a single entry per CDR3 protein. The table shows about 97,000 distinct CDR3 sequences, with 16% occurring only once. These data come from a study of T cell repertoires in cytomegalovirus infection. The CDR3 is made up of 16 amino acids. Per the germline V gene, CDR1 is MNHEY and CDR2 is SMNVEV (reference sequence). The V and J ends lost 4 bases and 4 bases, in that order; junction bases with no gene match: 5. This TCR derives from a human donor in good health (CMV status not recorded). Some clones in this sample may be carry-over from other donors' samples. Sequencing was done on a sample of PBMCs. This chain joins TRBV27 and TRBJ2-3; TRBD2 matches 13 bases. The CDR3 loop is CASSSPGLAGSDTQYF. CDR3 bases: TGTGCCAGCAGTTCCCCGGGACTAGCGGGGTCAGATACGCAGTATTTT.